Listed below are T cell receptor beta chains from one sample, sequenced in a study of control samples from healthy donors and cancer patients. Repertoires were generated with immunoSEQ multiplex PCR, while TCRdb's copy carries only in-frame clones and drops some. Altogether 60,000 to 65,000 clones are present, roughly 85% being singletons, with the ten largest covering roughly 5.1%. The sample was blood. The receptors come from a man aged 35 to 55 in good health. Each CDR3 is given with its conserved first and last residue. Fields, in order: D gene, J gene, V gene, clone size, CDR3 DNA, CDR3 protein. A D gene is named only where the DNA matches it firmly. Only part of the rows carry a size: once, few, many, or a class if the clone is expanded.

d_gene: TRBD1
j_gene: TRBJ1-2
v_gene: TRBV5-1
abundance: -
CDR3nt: TGCGCCAGCAGCCTTCGTGGGGACAGCGCAAACTATGGCTACACCTTC
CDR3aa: CASSLRGDSANYGYTF

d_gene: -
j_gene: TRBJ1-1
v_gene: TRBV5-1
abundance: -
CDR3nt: TGCGCCAGCAGCTCAGGGGCAAGAATAGCTGAAGCTTTCTTT
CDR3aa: CASSSGARIAEAFF

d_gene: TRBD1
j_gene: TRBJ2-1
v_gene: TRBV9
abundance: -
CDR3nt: TGTGCCAGCAGCGGGGACAGGCCCTACAATGAGCAGTTCTTC
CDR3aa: CASSGDRPYNEQFF

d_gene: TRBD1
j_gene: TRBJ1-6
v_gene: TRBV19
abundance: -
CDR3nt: TGTGCCAGTAGGACAGGGGTATATTCACCCCTCCACTTT
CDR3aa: CASRTGVYSPLHF

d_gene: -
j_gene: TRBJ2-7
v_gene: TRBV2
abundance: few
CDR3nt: TGTGCCAGCAGTGAAGCCTACGAGCAGTACTTC
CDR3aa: CASSEAYEQYF

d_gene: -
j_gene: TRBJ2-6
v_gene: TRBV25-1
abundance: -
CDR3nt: TGTGCCAGCAGTCCGTACTCTGGGGCCAACGTCCTGACTTTC
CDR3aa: CASSPYSGANVLTF

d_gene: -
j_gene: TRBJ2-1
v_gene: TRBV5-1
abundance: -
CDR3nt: TGCGCCAGCAGCTTGGCCGGGGGGCGCGAAAATGAGCAGTTCTTC
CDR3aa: CASSLAGGRENEQFF

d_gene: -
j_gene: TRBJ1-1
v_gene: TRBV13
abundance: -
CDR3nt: TGTGCCAGCAGCGCTTACAGGGCCACTGAAGCTTTCTTT
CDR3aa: CASSAYRATEAFF

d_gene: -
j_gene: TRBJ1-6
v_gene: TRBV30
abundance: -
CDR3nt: TGTGCCTCTGGTCAGCCAAATTCACCCCTCCACTTT
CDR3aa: CASGQPNSPLHF

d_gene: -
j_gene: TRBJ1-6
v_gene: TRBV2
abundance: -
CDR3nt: TGTGCCAGCAGGGTAGTAGGATCACCCCTCCACTTT
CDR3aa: CASRVVGSPLHF

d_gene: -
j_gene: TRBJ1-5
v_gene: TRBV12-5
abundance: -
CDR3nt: TGTGCTAGCCGGGACGGGAATCAGCCCCAGCATTTT
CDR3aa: CASRDGNQPQHF

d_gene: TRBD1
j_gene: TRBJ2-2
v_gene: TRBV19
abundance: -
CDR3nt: TGTGCCAGTAGTTTATACAGGGGTGGCACCGGGGAGCTGTTTTTT
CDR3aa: CASSLYRGGTGELFF

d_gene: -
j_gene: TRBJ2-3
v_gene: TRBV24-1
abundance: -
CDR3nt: TGTGCCACCAGTGATTCGCTCCCGGCAGGGGGCACAGATACGCAGTATTTT
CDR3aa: CATSDSLPAGGTDTQYF

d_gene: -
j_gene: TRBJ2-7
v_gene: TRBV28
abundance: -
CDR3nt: TGTGCCAGCAGGTCGGGGCCTACCTACGAGCAGTACTTC
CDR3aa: CASRSGPTYEQYF

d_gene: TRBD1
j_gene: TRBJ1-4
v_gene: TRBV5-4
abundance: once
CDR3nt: TGTGCCAGCAGCTTGGCAGGGGGCGAGGGCGAAAAACTGTTTTTT
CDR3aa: CASSLAGGEGEKLFF

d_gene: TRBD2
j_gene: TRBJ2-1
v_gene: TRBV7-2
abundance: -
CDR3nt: TGTGCCAGCAGCTTTACTCCTAGCGGGGAAAATGAGCAGTTCTTC
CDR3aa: CASSFTPSGENEQFF

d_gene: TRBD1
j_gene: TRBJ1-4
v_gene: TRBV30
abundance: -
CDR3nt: TGTGCCTGGACCCCTAACAGGGGGAGTGGAGAAAAACTGTTTTTT
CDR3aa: CAWTPNRGSGEKLFF

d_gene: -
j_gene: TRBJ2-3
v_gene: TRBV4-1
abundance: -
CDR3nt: TGCGCCAGCAGCCCGACGGCTAGCACAGATACGCAGTATTTT
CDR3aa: CASSPTASTDTQYF

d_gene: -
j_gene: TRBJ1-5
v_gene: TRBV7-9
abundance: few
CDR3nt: TGTGCCAGCAGCGAGGGGGGCTTTAGCAATCAGCCCCAGCATTTT
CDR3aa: CASSEGGFSNQPQHF

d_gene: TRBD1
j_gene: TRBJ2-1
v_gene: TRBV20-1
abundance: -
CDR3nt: TGCAGTGCTCGACAGGGGGGAGAGCAGTTCTTC
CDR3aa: CSARQGGEQFF

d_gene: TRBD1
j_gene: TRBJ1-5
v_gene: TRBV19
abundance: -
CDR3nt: TGTGCCAGTCACCGGGACAGGGAGCCCGGTCAGCCCCAGCATTTT
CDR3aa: CASHRDREPGQPQHF

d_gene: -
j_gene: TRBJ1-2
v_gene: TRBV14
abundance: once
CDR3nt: TGTGCCAGCAGCCTCGCTGGTGGACCCCGGGACACCTTC
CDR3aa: CASSLAGGPRDTF

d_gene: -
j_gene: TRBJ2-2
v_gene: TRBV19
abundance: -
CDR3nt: TGTGCCAGTAGTATACAAGGGACACACACCGGGGAGCTGTTTTTT
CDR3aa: CASSIQGTHTGELFF

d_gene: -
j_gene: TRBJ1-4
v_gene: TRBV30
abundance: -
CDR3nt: TGTGCCTGGAGTCCCCGGGGGGTTAATGAAAAACTGTTTTTT
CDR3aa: CAWSPRGVNEKLFF

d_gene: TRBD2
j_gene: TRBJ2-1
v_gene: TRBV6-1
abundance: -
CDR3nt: TGTGCCAGCAGTGAAGTCGACGGGGGGGCTTACAATGAGCAGTTCTTC
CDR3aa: CASSEVDGGAYNEQFF

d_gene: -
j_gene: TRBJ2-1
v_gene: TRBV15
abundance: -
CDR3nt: TGTGCCACCAGCATGAGCAGCGATGAGCAGTTCTTC
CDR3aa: CATSMSSDEQFF

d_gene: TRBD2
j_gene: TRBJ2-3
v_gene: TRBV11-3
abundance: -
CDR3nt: TGTGCCAGCAGCTTATCTTTAGCGGGAGGGCCCACAGATACGCAGTATTTT
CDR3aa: CASSLSLAGGPTDTQYF

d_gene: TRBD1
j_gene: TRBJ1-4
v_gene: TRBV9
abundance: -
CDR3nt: TGTGCCAGCAGCGTAGGCACAGGGGATGAAACTAATGAAAAACTGTTTTTT
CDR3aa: CASSVGTGDETNEKLFF

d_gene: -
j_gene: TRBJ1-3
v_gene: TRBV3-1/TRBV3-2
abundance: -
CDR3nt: TGTGCCAGCAGCCATCATTCGAAGGGACCTGGAAACACCATATATTTT
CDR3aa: CASSHHSKGPGNTIYF

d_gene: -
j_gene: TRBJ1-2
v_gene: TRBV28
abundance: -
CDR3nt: TGTGCCACCTCCAGAGGGGCAGGAAAAAATGGCTACACCTTC
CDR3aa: CATSRGAGKNGYTF

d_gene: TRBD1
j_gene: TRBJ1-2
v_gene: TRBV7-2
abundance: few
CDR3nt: TGTGCCAGCAGCCTAACCCGGGACAGGCGATCTAACTATGGCTACACCTTC
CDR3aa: CASSLTRDRRSNYGYTF

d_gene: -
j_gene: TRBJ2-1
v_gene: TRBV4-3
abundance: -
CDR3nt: TGCGCCAGCAGCCCGATTTACCCCTCCTACAATGAGCAGTTCTTC
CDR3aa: CASSPIYPSYNEQFF

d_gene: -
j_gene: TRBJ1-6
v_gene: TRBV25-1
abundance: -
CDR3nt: TGTGCCAGTAGGGGGGCTAAACGTCCGAATTCACCCCTCCACTTT
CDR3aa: CASRGAKRPNSPLHF

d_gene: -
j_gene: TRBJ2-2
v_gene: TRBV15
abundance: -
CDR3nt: TGTGCCACCAGCAGAGGGGTTATCGGGGAGCTGTTTTTT
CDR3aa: CATSRGVIGELFF

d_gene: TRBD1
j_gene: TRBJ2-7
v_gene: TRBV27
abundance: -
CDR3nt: TGTGCCAGCAGTTTATCGTGGCAGGGGGCGAACGAGCAGTACTTC
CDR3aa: CASSLSWQGANEQYF